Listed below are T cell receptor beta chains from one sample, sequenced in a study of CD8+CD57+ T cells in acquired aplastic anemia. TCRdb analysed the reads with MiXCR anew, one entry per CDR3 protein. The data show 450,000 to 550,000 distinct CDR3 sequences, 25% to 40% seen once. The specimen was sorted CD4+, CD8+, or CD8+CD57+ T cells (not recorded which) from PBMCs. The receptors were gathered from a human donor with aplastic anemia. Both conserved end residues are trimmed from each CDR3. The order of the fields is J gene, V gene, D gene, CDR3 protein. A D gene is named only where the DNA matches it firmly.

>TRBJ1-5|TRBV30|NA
AWSEYSNQPQH
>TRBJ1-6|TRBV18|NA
ASSPKDGDSPLH
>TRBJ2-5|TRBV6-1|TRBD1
ASSEQTGWETQY
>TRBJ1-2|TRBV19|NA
ASSIGDHSGNT
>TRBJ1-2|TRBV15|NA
ATSRRVGGGFGSYGYT
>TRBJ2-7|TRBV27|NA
ASSTAVTPLEQY
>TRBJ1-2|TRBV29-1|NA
SVLSANYGYT
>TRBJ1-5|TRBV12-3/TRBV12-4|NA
ASSLRGGGNQPQH
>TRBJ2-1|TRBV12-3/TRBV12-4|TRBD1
ASSAFTGTEIREQF
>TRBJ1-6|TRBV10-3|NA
ASRWTENNSPLH
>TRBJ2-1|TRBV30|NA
AQNEQF
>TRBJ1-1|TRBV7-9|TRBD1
ASSFWDRNTEAF
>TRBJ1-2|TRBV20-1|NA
SAPGQPVYGYT
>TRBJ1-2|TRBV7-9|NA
ASSHPDGPRYGYT
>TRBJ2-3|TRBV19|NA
ASSMLRNTDTQY
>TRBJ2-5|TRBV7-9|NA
ASSTEYPQY
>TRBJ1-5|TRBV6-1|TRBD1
ASNQDRASNQPQH
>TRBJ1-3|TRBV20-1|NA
SASRISGNTIY
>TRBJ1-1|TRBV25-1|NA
ASSDPLKNTEAF
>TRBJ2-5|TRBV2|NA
ASTVRGSGETQY
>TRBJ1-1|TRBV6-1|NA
ASRLPGRFTEAF
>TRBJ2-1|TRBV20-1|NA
SASRGSYNEQF
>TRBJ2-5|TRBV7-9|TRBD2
ASSPLWEGETQY
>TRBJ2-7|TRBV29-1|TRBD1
SVGPGQGHYEQY
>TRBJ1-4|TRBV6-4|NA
ASSWRSTANEKLF
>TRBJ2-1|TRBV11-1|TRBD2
ASSPSGGVIGEQF
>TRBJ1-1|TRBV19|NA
ASSTQNTEAF
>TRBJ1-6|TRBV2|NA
ASVPDGYNSPLH
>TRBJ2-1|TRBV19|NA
ASSRKDRVNEQF
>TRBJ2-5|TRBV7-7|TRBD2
ASSPGVGGVETQY
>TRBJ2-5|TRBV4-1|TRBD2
ASSQELAGGWETQY
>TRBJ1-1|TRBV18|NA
ASSPRAVTEAF
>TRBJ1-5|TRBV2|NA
ASSEGVRDQPQH
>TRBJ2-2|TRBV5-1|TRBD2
ASSFTSGNTGELF
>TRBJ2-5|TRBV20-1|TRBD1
SARSIPGQGETQY
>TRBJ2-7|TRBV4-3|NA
ASSQDPLGGAYEQY
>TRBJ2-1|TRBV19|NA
ASSIDDTHNEQF
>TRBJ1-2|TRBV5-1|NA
ASSPEPTGTNYGYT
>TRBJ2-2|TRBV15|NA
ATSRDRGNTGELF
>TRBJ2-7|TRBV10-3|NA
ASSPAAGTYEQY
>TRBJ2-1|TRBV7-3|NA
ASSPQGGNEQF
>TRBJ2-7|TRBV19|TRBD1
ASSLPTGAAAEQY
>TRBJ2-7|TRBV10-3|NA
AISVERGKISSYEQY